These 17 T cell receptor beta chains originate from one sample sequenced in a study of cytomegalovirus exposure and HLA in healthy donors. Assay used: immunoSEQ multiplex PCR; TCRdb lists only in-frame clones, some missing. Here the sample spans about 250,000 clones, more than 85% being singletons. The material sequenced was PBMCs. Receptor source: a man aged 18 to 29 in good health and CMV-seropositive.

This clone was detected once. The CDR3 DNA sequence: TGTGCCAGCAGCCCCCCAAGCGGGCATGCCTCCTACGAGCAGTACTTC. Protein product: CASSPPSGHASYEQYF. The chain joins TRBV7-9 to TRBJ2-7, with a tentative D call TRBD2 (6 bases). This CDR3 is built from 16 residues. V shed 5 bases and J shed 0 bases, with 17 bases lying between them. CDR1 is SEHNR and CDR2 is FQNEAQ in the germline V gene (reference sequence).

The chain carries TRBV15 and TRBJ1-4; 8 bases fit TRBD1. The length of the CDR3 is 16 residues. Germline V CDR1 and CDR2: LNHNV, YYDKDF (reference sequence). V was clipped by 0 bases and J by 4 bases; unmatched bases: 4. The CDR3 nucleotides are TGTGCCACCAGCAGAGATCCAGGACAGGGTAATGAAAAACTGTTTTTT. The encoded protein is CATSRDPGQGNEKLFF. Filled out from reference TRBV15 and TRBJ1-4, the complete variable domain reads DAMVIQNPRYQVTQFGKPVTLSCSQTLNHNVMYWYQQKSSQAPKLLFHYYDKDFNNEADTPDNFQSRRPNTSFCFLDIRSPGLGDTAMYLCATSRDPGQGNEKLFFGSGTQLSVL.

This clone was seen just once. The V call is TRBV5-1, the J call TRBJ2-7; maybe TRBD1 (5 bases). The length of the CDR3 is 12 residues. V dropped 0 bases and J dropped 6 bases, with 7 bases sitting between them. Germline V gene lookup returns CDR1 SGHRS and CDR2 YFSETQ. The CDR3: CASSLEGVEQYF. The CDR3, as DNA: TGCGCCAGCAGCTTGGAAGGGGTCGAGCAGTACTTC.

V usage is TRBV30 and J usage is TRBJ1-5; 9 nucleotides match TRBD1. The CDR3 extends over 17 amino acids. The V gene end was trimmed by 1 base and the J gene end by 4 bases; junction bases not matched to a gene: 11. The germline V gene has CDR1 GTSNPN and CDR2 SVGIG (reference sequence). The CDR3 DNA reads TGTGCCTGGAGTGATAGCCAGAGACAGGGGGAGAATCAGCCCCAGCATTTT. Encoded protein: CAWSDSQRQGENQPQHF.

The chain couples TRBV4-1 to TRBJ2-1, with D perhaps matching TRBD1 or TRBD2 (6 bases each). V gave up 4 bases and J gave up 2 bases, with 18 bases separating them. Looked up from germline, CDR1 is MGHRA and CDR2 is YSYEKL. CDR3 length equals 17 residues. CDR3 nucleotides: TGCGCCAGCAGCCGCGTAACAGGGACGGGGGCCTACAATGAGCAGTTCTTC. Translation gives CASSRVTGTGAYNEQFF.

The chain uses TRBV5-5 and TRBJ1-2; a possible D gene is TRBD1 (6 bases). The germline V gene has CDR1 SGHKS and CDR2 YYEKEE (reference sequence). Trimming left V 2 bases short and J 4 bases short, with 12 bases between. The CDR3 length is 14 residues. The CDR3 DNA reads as TGTGCCAGCAGCTTCGGGGGGGCCGGCTATGGCTACACCTTC. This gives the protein CASSFGGAGYGYTF.

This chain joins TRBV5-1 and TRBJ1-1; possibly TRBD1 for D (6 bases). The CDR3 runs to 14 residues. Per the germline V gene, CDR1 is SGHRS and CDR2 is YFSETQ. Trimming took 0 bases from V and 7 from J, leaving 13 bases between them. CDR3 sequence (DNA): TGCGCCAGCAGCTTGGGTACAGGGAGGGGTGAAGCTTTCTTT. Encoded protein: CASSLGTGRGEAFF.

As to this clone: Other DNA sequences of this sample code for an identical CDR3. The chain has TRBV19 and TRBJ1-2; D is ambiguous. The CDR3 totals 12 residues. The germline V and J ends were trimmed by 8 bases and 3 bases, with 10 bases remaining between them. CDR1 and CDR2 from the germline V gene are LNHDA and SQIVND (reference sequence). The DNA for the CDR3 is TGTGCCAGTGTGACGGGAGACTATGGCTACACCTTC. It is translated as CASVTGDYGYTF.

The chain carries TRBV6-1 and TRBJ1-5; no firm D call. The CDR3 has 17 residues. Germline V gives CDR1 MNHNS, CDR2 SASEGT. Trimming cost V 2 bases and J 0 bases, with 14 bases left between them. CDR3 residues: CASSEMDTIYSNQPQHF. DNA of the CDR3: TGTGCCAGCAGTGAAATGGATACGATTTATAGCAATCAGCCCCAGCATTTT.

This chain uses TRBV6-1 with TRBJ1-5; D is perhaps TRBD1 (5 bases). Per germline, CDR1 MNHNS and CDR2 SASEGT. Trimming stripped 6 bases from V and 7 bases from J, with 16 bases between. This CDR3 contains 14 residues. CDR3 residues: CASSPGRASQPQHF. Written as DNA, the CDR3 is TGTGCCAGCAGCCCCGGCAGGGCTAGCCAGCCCCAGCATTTT.

CDR3 DNA sequence: TGTGCCTGGAGTGTACTTGGACAGAGGGCTTTCTATGGCTACACCTTC. It codes for CAWSVLGQRAFYGYTF. This chain links TRBV30 with TRBJ1-2; possibly TRBD1 for D (6 bases). Trimming took off 0 bases at V and 4 bases at J, with 18 bases between the two ends. Germline CDR1 reads GTSNPN; CDR2 reads SVGIG (reference sequence). The CDR3 runs to 16 residues.

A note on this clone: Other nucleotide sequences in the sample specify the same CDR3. The CDR3 here is CASSLGLAGYNEQFF. The DNA for the CDR3 is TGCGCCAGCAGCTTGGGACTAGCGGGTTACAATGAGCAGTTCTTC. The chain has TRBV5-1 and TRBJ2-1; 10 bases are shared with TRBD2. This CDR3 spans 15 amino acids. Germline assignment: CDR1 SGHRS and CDR2 YFSETQ. Trimming cost V 0 bases and J 4 bases; bases outside gene matches: 1.

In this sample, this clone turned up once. In nucleotides, the CDR3 is TGTGCCAGCAGTGTTACAGGGATCACTGAAGCTTTCTTT. As protein: CASSVTGITEAFF. This sequence joins TRBV27 and TRBJ1-1; perhaps TRBD1 as D (6 bases). This CDR3 is built from 13 residues. From germline, CDR1 is MNHEY and CDR2 SMNVEV (reference sequence). V was cut by 5 bases and J by 4 bases, with 11 bases left in between.

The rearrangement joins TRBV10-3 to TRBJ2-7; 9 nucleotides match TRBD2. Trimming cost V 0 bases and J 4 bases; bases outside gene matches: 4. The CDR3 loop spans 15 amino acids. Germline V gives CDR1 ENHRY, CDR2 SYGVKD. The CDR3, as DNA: TGTGCCATCAGTGAGTCTGGACTAGCGAGATACGAGCAGTACTTC. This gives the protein CAISESGLARYEQYF.

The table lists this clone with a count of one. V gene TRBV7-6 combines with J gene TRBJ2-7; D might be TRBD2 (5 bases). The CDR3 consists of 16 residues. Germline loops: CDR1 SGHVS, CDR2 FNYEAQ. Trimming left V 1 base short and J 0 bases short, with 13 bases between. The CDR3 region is CASSLGEPGISYEQYF. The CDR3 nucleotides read TGTGCCAGCAGCTTAGGGGAGCCGGGGATCTCCTACGAGCAGTACTTC.

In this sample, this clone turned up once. Here the CDR3 reads CAWSVLGGMSYNEQFF. CDR3 nucleotides: TGTGCCTGGAGTGTTTTAGGCGGGATGTCCTACAATGAGCAGTTCTTC. This chain connects TRBV30 to TRBJ2-1; D is possibly TRBD2 (6 bases). CDR1 and CDR2 (germline): GTSNPN, SVGIG (reference sequence). With 0 bases removed from V and 1 base from J, the gap between germline ends came to 13 bases. This CDR3 region has 16 residues. The full variable domain, completed using reference TRBV30 and TRBJ2-1, is SQTIHQWPATLVQPVGSPLSLECTVEGTSNPNLYWYRQAAGRGLQLLFYSVGIGQISSEVPQNLSASRPQDRQFILSSKKLLLSDSGFYLCAWSVLGGMSYNEQFFGPGTRLTVL.

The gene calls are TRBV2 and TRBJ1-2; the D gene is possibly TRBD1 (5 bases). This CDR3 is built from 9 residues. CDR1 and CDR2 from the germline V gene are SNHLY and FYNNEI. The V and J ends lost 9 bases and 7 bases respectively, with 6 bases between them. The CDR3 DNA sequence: TGTGCCAGGGGGGGTGGCTACACCTTC. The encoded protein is CARGGGYTF.